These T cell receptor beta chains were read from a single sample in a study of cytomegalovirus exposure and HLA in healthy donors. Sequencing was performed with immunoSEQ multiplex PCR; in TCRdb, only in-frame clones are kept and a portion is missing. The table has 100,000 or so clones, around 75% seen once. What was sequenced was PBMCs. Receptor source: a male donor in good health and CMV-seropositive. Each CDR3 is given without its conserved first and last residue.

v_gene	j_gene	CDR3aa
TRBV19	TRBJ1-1	ASSTTGQGWTEAF
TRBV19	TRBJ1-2	ASSPNRGIDLGT
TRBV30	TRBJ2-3	AWSVILGGGFDTQY
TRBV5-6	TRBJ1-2	ASSLVGQGGGYT
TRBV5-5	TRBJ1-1	ASSLQGWNTEAF
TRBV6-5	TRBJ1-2	ASSYGQGILYGYT
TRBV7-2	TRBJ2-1	ASSSGGGSYNEQF
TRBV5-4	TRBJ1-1	ASSKGQGLTSEAF
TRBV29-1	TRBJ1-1	SGARGWNTEAF
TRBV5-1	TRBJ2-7	ASNRETGLSAEQY
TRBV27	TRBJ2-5	ASSLTGAGETQY
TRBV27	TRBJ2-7	ASSLGQGDYEQY
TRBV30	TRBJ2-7	AWSHQQGSEQY
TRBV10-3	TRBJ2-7	ASGQGTYEQY
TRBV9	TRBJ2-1	ASSQRGADRKSSYNEQF
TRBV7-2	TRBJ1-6	ASSWGQGLLNSPLH
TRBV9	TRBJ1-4	ASSVGRLNEKLF
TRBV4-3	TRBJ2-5	ASSQYSGGPETQY
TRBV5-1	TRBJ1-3	ASSPGLGEGNTIY
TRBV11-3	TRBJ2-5	ASSLAAGAETQY
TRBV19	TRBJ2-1	ASTGGAGEQF
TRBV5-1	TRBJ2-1	ASRGPGDEGNEQF
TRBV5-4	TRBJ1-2	ASSLGQVANYGYT
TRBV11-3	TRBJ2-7	ASTKGTGSYEQY
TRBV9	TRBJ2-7	ASSPHRGDRGYEQY
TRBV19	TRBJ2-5	ASSRRGTETQY
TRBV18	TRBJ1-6	ASSAGQGESPLH
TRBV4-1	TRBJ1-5	ASSSLDRGRGQPQH
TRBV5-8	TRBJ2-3	ASSPVGAPRSDTQY
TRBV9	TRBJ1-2	ASSVRGNYGYT
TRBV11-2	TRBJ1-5	ASSLDRNQPQH
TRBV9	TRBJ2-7	ASSVAPHGTGQSEQY
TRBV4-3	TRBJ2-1	ASSLLLPGETYNEQF
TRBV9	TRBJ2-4	ASSGENKNIQY
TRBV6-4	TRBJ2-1	ASSDGTGYNEQF
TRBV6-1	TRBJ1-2	ASSRQGGGDGYT
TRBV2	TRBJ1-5	ASSESYSNQPQH
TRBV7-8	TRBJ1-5	ASSSTGAGGTLGKGPQH
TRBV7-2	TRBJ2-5	ASSLYSDAVETQY
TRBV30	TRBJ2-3	AWSRDRDTDTQY
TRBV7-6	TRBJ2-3	ASSFSMDTQY
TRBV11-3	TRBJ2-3	ASSSRDSATQY
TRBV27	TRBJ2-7	ASSFTGTGIEQY
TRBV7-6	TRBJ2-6	ASSSWAGDGANVLT
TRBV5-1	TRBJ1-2	ASSLGPGRDRSNYGYT
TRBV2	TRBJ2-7	ASSQEGGPNEQY
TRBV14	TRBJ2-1	ASSQDWEEQF
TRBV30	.	AWHDHQDYEQY
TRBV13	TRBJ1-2	ASSPSRGSHYGYT
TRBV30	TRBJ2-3	AWRGGASTDTQY
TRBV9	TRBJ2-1	ASSVEGVLANEQF
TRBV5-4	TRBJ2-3	ASSSGTSGTDTQY
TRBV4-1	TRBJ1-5	ASSQETGQPVRPQH
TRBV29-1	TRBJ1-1	SVRNTEAF